This TCR beta chain was sequenced during a study of cytomegalovirus exposure and HLA in healthy donors. The primer mix had 60 Vbeta and 13 Jbeta primers. This table comes from immunoSEQ multiplex PCR, and its TCRdb copy is limited to in-frame clones, with some not included. The profile shows roughly 160,000 clones, around 80% of them singletons. Looked up from germline, CDR1 is SGHDT and CDR2 is YYEEEE. Trimming at V came to 4 bases and at J to 4 bases, leaving 15 bases not matched to a gene. The CDR3 is 17 amino acids. This TCR came from a man in his forties or fifties in good health and CMV-seronegative. The sequencing input was PBMCs. The rearrangement links TRBV5-6 to TRBJ1-1; 8 nucleotides align to TRBD1. CDR3: CASSHGQGPETVTEAFF. The CDR3 DNA reads TGTGCCAGCAGCCACGGACAGGGCCCGGAGACAGTCACTGAAGCTTTCTTT.